This T cell receptor beta chain was recorded in a study of T cell repertoires in cytomegalovirus infection. Overall study: Both CMV infection and a matching HLA type were indicated by public TCR beta signatures.

This clonotype was seen only a few times. Its antigen remains unidentified. TCRdb independently ran MiXCR on the reads; one entry per CDR3 protein. The data hold fewer than 550,000 distinct CDR3 sequences, with approximately 15% observed a single time. The CDR3 length is 15 residues. Per the germline V gene, CDR1 is MNHNS and CDR2 is SASEGT. Trimming removed 6 bases from V and 0 bases from J, with 12 bases in between. The study, taken as a whole, reports: Using cumulative public TCR beta family frequency, the authors identified those who carried CMV together with the relevant HLA. The response measured ex vivo was dominated by TCR beta clonotypes (HLA-C-restricted and CMV-specific).

The genes are TRBV6-1 and TRBJ1-3; D is unclear. The receptor was derived from a human donor in good health (CMV status not recorded). Some clones in this sample may be carry-over from other donors' samples. Sequencing input: CD8+ T cells from PBMCs. The DNA of the CDR3 is TGTGCCAGCAGAAGCAGAGGAAGCTCTGGAAACACCATATATTTT. Protein sequence: CASRSRGSSGNTIYF.